The 20 T cell receptor beta chains presented below share a single source sample, sequenced in a study of tumor-infiltrating lymphocytes in primary liver carcinoma. Production of TCR beta cDNA used about 500 ng total RNA together with a constant-region primer. Slightly modified ARM-PCR with three nested multiplex PCR rounds yielded TCR beta libraries. For around 9 cycles apiece, the opening two PCR rounds ran with TRBV1-TRBV30 forward primers and a C-beta reverse primer. One entry per CDR3 protein, called by TCRdb with MiXCR from the multiplex PCR reads. The data contain 45,000 to 65,000 distinct CDR3 sequences, over 75% of them seen just once; the ten biggest clones take up around 22%. For each extraction, RNA and DNA were obtained together from about 20-30 mg of unsorted bulk tissue. Sequencing was carried out using liver tumor tissue from sampling region 5. Documented subset: tumor region T5, tumor centre. The receptor set was obtained from a man between 35 and 55 years old with primary liver carcinoma and hepatitis B virus infection.

With regard to this clonotype: One end of the junction does not line up with germline, which may come from a read error. The J gene is TRBJ1-2, the V gene TRBV10-3; D ambiguous. Germline V gene data show CDR1 as ENHRY and CDR2 as SYGVKD. The CDR3 runs to 11 residues. The CDR3 region is CAISGSYGYTF. Here the CDR3 DNA reads TGTGCGATCAGTGGGTCGTATGGCTACACCTTC.

A remark on this clonotype: A junction boundary mismatches the germline segment, possibly from a read error. This sequence joins TRBV11-1 and TRBJ2-3; D is possibly TRBD2 (5 bases). This CDR3 contains 15 residues. The germline CDR1 and CDR2 sequences are SGHAT and FQDESV (reference sequence). The CDR3 region is CANNLPRESTDMQYF. CDR3 sequence (DNA): TGTGCCAACAATTTGCCGAGGGAGAGCACAGATATGCAGTACTTT.

This clonotype was detected once. Here the CDR3 omits its conserved ending phenylalanine or tryptophan, so a read error is the likely source. The chain couples TRBV14 to TRBJ2-7; 9 nucleotides align to TRBD1. Germline V gene data show CDR1 as SGHDN and CDR2 as FVKESK. With V trimmed by 3 bases and J by 9 bases, 9 bases remained unmatched. The CDR3 consists of 14 residues. CDR3 in DNA: TGTGCCAGCAGCCAGGGACAGGGAGTCATCCGGCAGTACCTC. This encodes CASSQGQGVIRQYL.

In its sample, this clonotype was seen a few times. This chain uses TRBV5-4 with TRBJ2-5; D might be TRBD2 (6 bases). This CDR3 contains 16 residues. Per the germline V gene, CDR1 is SGHNT and CDR2 is YYREEE (reference sequence). Trimming took off 4 bases at V and 5 bases at J, with 21 bases between the two ends. In DNA form, the CDR3 reads TGTGCCAGCAGCCTGGCCGGCGGGATGAGGTGCGAGACCCAGTACTTC. Translating gives CASSLAGGMRCETQYF.

Regarding this clonotype: Given the absence of the conserved phenylalanine or tryptophan at the CDR3 end, a read error is likely. The chain couples TRBV5-8 to TRBJ2-1; D uncertain. The V gene's germline CDR1 is SGHTS and CDR2 YDEGEE. CDR3 length: 13 residues. The CDR3 here is CASSLAMSNEQFL. The DNA for the CDR3 is TGTGCGAGCAGCTTGGCCATGAGCAATGAGCAGTTCCTC.

This clonotype has a handful of counts. Possible read error: a much larger clone is one base away. The CDR3 end shows no conserved phenylalanine or tryptophan, and so a read error is likely. This chain links TRBV28 with TRBJ1-1, with TRBD1 matching over 10 bases. The V and J ends lost 5 bases and 5 bases, in that order; junction bases with no gene match: 8. Germline V gene lookup returns CDR1 MDHEN and CDR2 SYDVKM. There are 15 residues in the CDR3. CDR3 sequence (DNA): TGTGCCAGCAGTACGCCGGGACAGGGGTATACTGAAGCTTTCTCT. Translating it yields CASSTPGQGYTEAFS.

There are a few counts of this clonotype. The V gene is TRBV29-1, the J gene TRBJ2-3; 8 bases are shared with TRBD1. This CDR3 has 15 residues. Per the germline V gene, CDR1 is SQVTM and CDR2 is ANQGSEA. V lost 4 bases to trimming and J lost 2 bases; unmatched junction nucleotides: 8. The CDR3 sequence: CSVVDRAGITDTQYF. The CDR3 DNA follows: TGCAGCGTTGTGGACAGGGCCGGCATCACAGATACGCAGTATTTT.

To note about this clonotype: One junction end does not reproduce the germline sequence, and a read error may be involved. The chain combines TRBV6-2 or TRBV6-3 with TRBJ2-1; 12 bases map to TRBD2. Germline V gives CDR1 MNHEY, CDR2 SVGEGT. This CDR3 contains 15 residues. CDR3 sequence reads: CTSRPLAGGYSEQFF. The DNA of the CDR3 is TGTACCAGCAGGCCACTAGCGGGAGGTTACAGTGAGCAGTTCTTC.

The gene calls are TRBV11-2 and TRBJ2-5; possibly TRBD1 or TRBD2 for D (5 bases each). CDR1 SGHAT and CDR2 FQNNGV come from the germline V gene. V was pared by 8 bases and J by 5 bases, with 27 bases between. The CDR3 contains 17 residues. The CDR3 DNA is TGTGCCAGCCCTAGCTCAATCCAGGGTACTGGGCGGGAGACCCAGTACTTC. The encoded protein is CASPSSIQGTGRETQYF.

Details on this clonotype: Since a much larger clone is just one base distant, this may be a read error. This sequence joins TRBV19 and TRBJ1-6; D unclear. Germline V lookup: CDR1 LNHDA, CDR2 SQIVND (reference sequence). Trimming cost V 10 bases and J 5 bases, with 12 bases left between them. The CDR3 runs 13 residues. The CDR3 DNA reads TGTGCCATTAGAAACGTCGATAATTCACCCCTCCACTTT. Translation gives CAIRNVDNSPLHF.

Note on this clonotype: The CDR3 end shows no conserved phenylalanine or tryptophan, and so a read error is likely. The chain uses TRBV30 and TRBJ2-3; 7 nucleotides align to TRBD1. Judging by the DNA end, TRBJ1-5 fits better; the J call may be wrong. CDR3 length equals 14 residues. Germline CDR1 and CDR2: GTSNPN and SVGIG (reference sequence). The CDR3 sequence is CAWAKGQNTDKQHL. CDR3 coding DNA: TGTGCCTGGGCGAAGGGACAGAACACAGATAAGCAGCATTTG.

This clonotype was seen ten or more times. This chain connects TRBV19 to TRBJ1-2, with D unresolved. There are 13 residues in the CDR3. Trimming removed 4 bases at V and 2 bases at J, with 8 bases between. The V gene's germline CDR1 is LNHDA and CDR2 SQIVND (reference sequence). The CDR3 bases are TGTGCCAGTAGTAGGTCGGGGAACTATGGCTACACCTTC. Its translation: CASSRSGNYGYTF.

This clonotype has a count of ten or more. The CDR3 protein is CASSRGRVEETQYF. DNA of the CDR3: TGTGCCAGCAGCCGCGGGCGGGTGGAGGAGACCCAGTACTTC. J is TRBJ2-5 and V is TRBV7-9; weak D call: TRBD2 (5 bases). Trimming left V 5 bases short and J 5 bases short, with 15 bases between. This CDR3 has 14 amino acids. Germline V gene data show CDR1 as SEHNR and CDR2 as FQNEAQ (reference sequence).

Regarding this clonotype: A junction end diverges from the germline sequence, so it may reflect a read error. V and J are TRBV5-4 and TRBJ2-4; D is undetermined. The CDR3 loop spans 15 amino acids. Germline-derived CDR1 and CDR2 are SGHNT and YYREEE (reference sequence). The CDR3, as DNA: TGTGCCAGCAGCTCCCCTAGTGGCAACAAAAACATTCAGAACTTC. Translated, it gives CASSSPSGNKNIQNF.

As to this clonotype: The conserved closing phenylalanine or tryptophan is absent in this CDR3, likely reflecting a read error. This chain links TRBV6-2 or TRBV6-3 with TRBJ2-7, with D unclear. The germline V and J ends were trimmed by 7 bases and 2 bases, with 12 bases remaining between them. Germline CDR1 MNHEY, CDR2 SVGEGT. The CDR3 runs 13 residues. This CDR3 reads CASTYEVPYEQYS. The CDR3 DNA reads as TGTGCCAGCACCTACGAGGTACCCTACGAGCAGTACTCC.

This clonotype showed up just once. One end of the junction fails to match germline, which may point to a read error. The chain recombines TRBV4-3 with TRBJ1-4; perhaps TRBD1 as D (6 bases). Germline CDR1 is LGHNA and CDR2 is YSLEER. This CDR3 comprises 14 residues. The CDR3 is CASSRGQRGEKLIF. DNA for the CDR3: TGCGCCAGCAGCCGCGGACAGAGGGGAGAAAAACTGATTTTT.

This chain connects TRBV25-1 to TRBJ2-1; 8 nucleotides line up with TRBD2. Near its end, the DNA agrees better with TRBJ2-7, so the J call may be wrong. The CDR3 extends over 14 amino acids. Germline V lookup: CDR1 MGHDK, CDR2 SYGVNS. The CDR3 nucleotides read TGTGCCAGTACAGCGGGAGACTCCTACAATGAGCAGTACTTC. Protein: CASTAGDSYNEQYF.

Details on this clonotype: This may be a read error, as it is one base from a much larger clone. The chain joins TRBV19 to TRBJ2-5; weak D call: TRBD2 (5 bases). The CDR3 spans 13 residues. V was clipped by 9 bases and J by 5 bases, with 16 bases between them. The germline V gene encodes CDR1 LNHDA and CDR2 SQIVND (reference sequence). The CDR3 sequence: CASPGGGRETQYF. As DNA, the CDR3 is TGTGCCAGCCCCGGTGGAGGCCGGGAGACCCAGTACTTC. The full variable domain, completed using reference TRBV19 and TRBJ2-5, is DGGITQSPKYLFRKEGQNVTLSCEQNLNHDAMYWYRQDPGQGLRLIYYSQIVNDFQKGDIAEGYSVSREKKESFPLTVTSAQKNPTAFYLCASPGGGRETQYFGPGTRLLVL.

On this clonotype itself: Relative to the germline gene, one junction end is altered; a read error may explain this. The chain couples TRBV12-3 or TRBV12-4 to TRBJ2-2; 9 bases are a match to TRBD2. The CDR3 spans 16 residues. The CDR3 region has the DNA TGTGCCAGCAGTGGCCGCCTAGCGGGATATACCGGGGAGTTGTTTTTT. This codes for CASSGRLAGYTGELFF.

Notes on this clonotype: The junction departs from the called germline gene at one end, perhaps through a read error. This chain joins TRBV14 and TRBJ2-1, with a possible D match to TRBD2 (5 bases). The CDR3 totals 15 residues. Germline V CDR1 and CDR2: SGHDN, FVKESK. The CDR3 nucleotides read TGTGCCAGCAGCGCTGTAGGAGGAAGCTACAATGAGCAGTCATTC. Its protein product is CASSAVGGSYNEQSF. Full variable domain (outside the CDR3, taken from reference TRBV14 and TRBJ2-1): EAGVTQFPSHSVIEKGQTVTLRCDPISGHDNLYWYRRVMGKEIKFLLHFVKESKQDESGMPNNRFLAERTGGTYSTLKVQPAELEDSGVYFCASSAVGGSYNEQSFGPGTRLTVL.